This record concerns one T cell receptor beta chain sequence. Its target is not known. PBMCs were sourced from roughly 9.3 ml fresh peripheral blood. The CDR3 regions of TCR beta were amplified from RNA transcripts. A first-round RT-PCR of the TCR CDR3 used the HTBI primer set. TCRdb recomputed calls from the multiplex PCR reads with MiXCR, one row per CDR3 protein. The sample carries about 700,000 distinct CDR3 sequences, roughly 15% recorded once. Germline-derived CDR1 and CDR2 are SGDLS and YYNGEE. Between the trimmed V and J ends, which lost 6 bases and 5 bases, there was a span of 14 bases. This CDR3 is 13 amino acids long. The data were obtained in a study of T cells in Graves' hyperthyroidism and ophthalmopathy. Findings of the study overall: Stable hyperthyroidism was told apart from ophthalmopathy by a model built on 13 V-J features.

Sequenced material: blood. This sequence was found in a woman aged 18-30 years with Graves' hyperthyroidism. The chain uses TRBV9 and TRBJ2-5; no clear D gene. CDR3 in amino acids: CASNRLSTETQYF. The CDR3 region has the DNA TGTGCCAGCAATCGTCTGTCGACTGAGACCCAGTACTTC. The full variable domain, rest sourced from reference TRBV9 and TRBJ2-5, is DSGVTQTPKHLITATGQRVTLRCSPRSGDLSVYWYQQSLDQGLQFLIQYYNGEERAKGNILERFSAQQFPDLHSELNLSSLELGDSALYFCASNRLSTETQYFGPGTRLLVL.